The rows below give T cell receptor beta chains drawn from one sample of a study of breast tumors, draining lymph nodes, adjacent tissues. From the multiplex PCR reads, TCRdb called clonotypes with MiXCR, one entry per CDR3 protein. Found here are about 120,000 distinct CDR3 sequences, just under 20% of them singletons; the top ten hold about 3.7%. The sample was axillary lymph node tissue. The receptors stem from a female donor with breast cancer. Some clones in this sample may be carry-over from other donors' samples. The CDR3 runs from the conserved cysteine through the conserved F or W. D genes are given only for firm matches. Rows give clone size only sometimes, using once, few, many, or a class for an expanded clone.

TRBV20-1,TRBJ2-7,TRBD2,many,TGCAGTGCTCAAGCGGGGAACACGTACGAGCAGTACTTC,CSAQAGNTYEQYF
TRBV9,TRBJ1-6,-,many,TGTGCCAGCAGCGTAGGCGGCCTTAATTCACCCCTCCACTTT,CASSVGGLNSPLHF
TRBV7-3,TRBJ2-3,-,many,TGTGCCAGCAGCTTAAATTTGGGATCGGGAGATACGCAGTATTTT,CASSLNLGSGDTQYF
TRBV7-8,TRBJ1-3,-,many,TGTGCCAGCAGCTTAAGGGGACGAAGCGACACCATATATTTT,CASSLRGRSDTIYF
TRBV11-2,TRBJ2-1,-,many,TGTGCCAGCAGCTTAGCTGGGACGAAATACAATGAGCAGTTCTTC,CASSLAGTKYNEQFF
TRBV7-8,TRBJ1-5,TRBD1,many,TGTGCCAGCAGCTTAGAGGGTCAGGGGGGAATAAATCAGCCCCAGCATTTT,CASSLEGQGGINQPQHF
TRBV5-1,TRBJ2-3,-,many,TGCGCCAGCAGCTTGCCGGAAGGGGGGTCAGATACGCAGTATTTT,CASSLPEGGSDTQYF
TRBV12-3/TRBV12-4,TRBJ2-5,TRBD2,many,TGTGCCAGCAGTCTTAGCGGGGGAGAGACCCAGTACTTC,CASSLSGGETQYF
TRBV20-1,TRBJ2-5,-,many,TGCAGTGCTAGACCAACAGGGTATGAGACCCAGTACTTC,CSARPTGYETQYF
TRBV27,TRBJ1-5,TRBD1,-,TGTGCCAGCAGTCCAGACAGGGATCAGCCCCAGCATTTT,CASSPDRDQPQHF
TRBV2,TRBJ2-5,-,many,TGTGCCAGCAGTGATGCGGGGGCGGGGGAGACCCAGTACTTC,CASSDAGAGETQYF
TRBV3-1,TRBJ1-5,-,many,TGTGCCAGCAGCCAAGGTGGGGCCGGTCAGCCCCGGCATTTT,CASSQGGAGQPRHF
TRBV20-1,TRBJ2-7,TRBD2,many,TGCAGTGCTAGATCCCCTAGCGGGGAAACCTACGAGCAGTACTTC,CSARSPSGETYEQYF
TRBV12-3/TRBV12-4,TRBJ1-3,-,-,TGTGCCAGCAAGACAGGTTTCGAAGACACCATATATTTT,CASKTGFEDTIYF
TRBV24-1,TRBJ2-5,-,many,TGTGCCACCAGTGATATAACGGGGGCGACGGAGACCCAGTACTTC,CATSDITGATETQYF